A selection of T cell receptor beta chains follows, all from one sample in a study of cytomegalovirus exposure and HLA in healthy donors. This table comes from immunoSEQ multiplex PCR, and its TCRdb copy is limited to in-frame clones, with some not included. This table has approximately 140,000 clones, 70% to 85% appearing once. Sequencing used PBMCs. The source is a middle-aged man in good health and CMV-seropositive. The CDR3 runs from the conserved cysteine through the conserved F or W. The D gene is left open where the match is weak. For some rows the clone size is stated as once, few or many, or as a class when expanded; others skip it.

J gene | D gene | clone size | V gene | CDR3 DNA | CDR3 protein
TRBJ1-6 | NA | NA | TRBV5-6 | TGTGCCAGCAGGGCCGCTGTCGGGCCCCTCCACTTT | CASRAAVGPLHF
TRBJ2-7 | NA | NA | TRBV20-1 | TGCAGTGCTAACCGGGGCTACGAGCAGTACTTC | CSANRGYEQYF
TRBJ2-5 | TRBD1 | NA | TRBV6-6 | TGTGCCAGCAGTCACAGGGGCGGAAAGGGTCAAGAGACCCAGTACTTC | CASSHRGGKGQETQYF
TRBJ1-1 | NA | NA | TRBV7-2 | TGTGCCAGCATCCCCGCCGGCCAGACAACACTGGAAGCTTTCTTT | CASIPAGQTTLEAFF
TRBJ2-6 | NA | NA | TRBV5-1 | TGCGCCAGCAGGCCGGCGGGCTCTGGGGCCAACGTCCTGACTTTC | CASRPAGSGANVLTF
TRBJ1-5 | NA | NA | TRBV27 | TGTGCCAGCAGTTTAGGGGGGGCGCCGGGAGATCAGCCCCAGCATTTT | CASSLGGAPGDQPQHF
TRBJ1-1 | NA | NA | TRBV4-1 | TGCGCCAGCAGCCATTCAGGCGAATTCTTATTT | CASSHSGEFLF
TRBJ1-4 | NA | NA | TRBV2 | TGTGCCAGCCGCCGGGGGACCGAAGAAAAACTGTTTTTT | CASRRGTEEKLFF
TRBJ1-2 | NA | NA | TRBV15 | TGTGCCACCAGCAGAGAGGGAGGGAGGGGAGTTCGAGGCTACACCTTC | CATSREGGRGVRGYTF
TRBJ1-6 | NA | NA | TRBV11-1 | TGTGCCAGCAGCTTAAACGGTTATTCACCCCTCCACTTT | CASSLNGYSPLHF
TRBJ2-7 | NA | NA | TRBV5-1 | TGCGCCAGCAGCCCCCAAGGAGTCTACGAGCAGTACTTC | CASSPQGVYEQYF
TRBJ2-1 | NA | NA | TRBV5-1 | TGCGCCAGCAGCTTGATGGGCAGTAACAATGAGCAGTTCTTC | CASSLMGSNNEQFF
TRBJ1-3 | TRBD1 | NA | TRBV7-8 | TGTGCCAGCAGCTTAGGGACAGGGGGTGCTGGAAACACCATATATTTT | CASSLGTGGAGNTIYF
TRBJ1-2 | NA | NA | TRBV6-5 | TGTGCCAGCAGTTACGGCCGCGGCTTCCGATATGGCTACACCTTC | CASSYGRGFRYGYTF
TRBJ2-7 | NA | NA | TRBV27 | TGTGCCAGCAGTACACAGGGTAAGGAGCAGTACTTC | CASSTQGKEQYF
TRBJ1-6 | TRBD1 | NA | TRBV9 | TGTGCCAGCAGCGCTCCCGGGACAGGTACTTCACCCCTCCACTTT | CASSAPGTGTSPLHF
TRBJ2-3 | TRBD2 | NA | TRBV2 | TGTGCCAGCAGTGGTTTAGCGGGTCCCACAGATACGCAGTATTTT | CASSGLAGPTDTQYF
TRBJ2-3 | TRBD1 | NA | TRBV5-1 | TGCGCCAGCGGGGGACAGGGGATAGATACGCAGTATTTT | CASGGQGIDTQYF
TRBJ1-4 | NA | NA | TRBV30 | TGTGCCTGGAGTGTTGGGGGCTCTAATGAAAAACTGTTTTTT | CAWSVGGSNEKLFF
TRBJ2-7 | TRBD1 | NA | TRBV5-6 | TGTGCCAGCCTACAGGGGGACGAGCAGTACTTC | CASLQGDEQYF
TRBJ1-1 | NA | NA | TRBV27 | TGTGCCACCCGACAACGTACTGAAGCTTTCTTT | CATRQRTEAFF
TRBJ2-5 | NA | few | TRBV11-1 | TGTGCCAGCTCCTATAACAGCCAACCGCAAGAGACCCAGTACTTC | CASSYNSQPQETQYF
TRBJ2-5 | NA | NA | TRBV27 | TGTGCCAGCAGCTGGCAGACTGACTACCAAGAGACCCAGTACTTC | CASSWQTDYQETQYF
TRBJ2-1 | TRBD2 | NA | TRBV7-2 | TGTGCCAGCAGCTTATGGACTAGCGTAAACAATGAGCAGTTCTTC | CASSLWTSVNNEQFF
TRBJ1-6 | TRBD1 | NA | TRBV27 | TGTGCCAGCAGTTTAGGGACAGGGATTGTAACCTATAATTCACCCCTCCACTTT | CASSLGTGIVTYNSPLHF
TRBJ2-5 | NA | NA | TRBV29-1 | TGCAGCAGTGACCTCGGCGGGGTCGGAGAGACCCAGTACTTC | CSSDLGGVGETQYF
TRBJ1-1 | TRBD1 | once | TRBV7-3 | TGTGCCAGCAGCCAACAGGGGTGGGGTACTGAAGCTTTCTTT | CASSQQGWGTEAFF
TRBJ2-3 | TRBD2 | NA | TRBV4-2 | TGTGCCAGCAGCCAAGGGACACTAGCGACTAGCACAGATACGCAGTATTTT | CASSQGTLATSTDTQYF
TRBJ2-3 | NA | NA | TRBV12-5 | TGTGCTAGTGGTTCGGGACTAGATACGCAGTATTTT | CASGSGLDTQYF
TRBJ1-2 | NA | NA | TRBV5-1 | TGCGCCAGCAGCGCGGACAGCTATGGCTACACCTTC | CASSADSYGYTF
TRBJ2-6 | TRBD2 | once | TRBV7-2 | TGTGCCAGCAGCCCCGGGACTAGCGGGCTAGGGGCCAACGTCCTGACTTTC | CASSPGTSGLGANVLTF
TRBJ2-7 | NA | NA | TRBV13 | TGTGCCAGCACCACAGGGTCCTACGAGCAGTACTTC | CASTTGSYEQYF
TRBJ1-4 | TRBD1 | NA | TRBV5-5 | TGTGCCAGCAGCTGGACGACAGGGCCTAATGAAAAACTGTTTTTT | CASSWTTGPNEKLFF